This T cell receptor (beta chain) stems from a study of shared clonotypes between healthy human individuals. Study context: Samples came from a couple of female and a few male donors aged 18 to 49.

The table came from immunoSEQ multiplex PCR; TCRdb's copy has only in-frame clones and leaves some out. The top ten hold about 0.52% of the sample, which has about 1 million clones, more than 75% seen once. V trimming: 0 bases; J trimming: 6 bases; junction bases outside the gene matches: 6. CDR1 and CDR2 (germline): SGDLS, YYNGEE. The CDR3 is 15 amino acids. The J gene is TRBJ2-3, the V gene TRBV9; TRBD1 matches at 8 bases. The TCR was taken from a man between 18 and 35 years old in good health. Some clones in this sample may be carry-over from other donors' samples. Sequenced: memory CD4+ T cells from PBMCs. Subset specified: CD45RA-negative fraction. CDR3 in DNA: TGTGCCAGCAGCGTAGCCCCAGGGGGCCGGGATACGCAGTATTTT. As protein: CASSVAPGGRDTQYF.